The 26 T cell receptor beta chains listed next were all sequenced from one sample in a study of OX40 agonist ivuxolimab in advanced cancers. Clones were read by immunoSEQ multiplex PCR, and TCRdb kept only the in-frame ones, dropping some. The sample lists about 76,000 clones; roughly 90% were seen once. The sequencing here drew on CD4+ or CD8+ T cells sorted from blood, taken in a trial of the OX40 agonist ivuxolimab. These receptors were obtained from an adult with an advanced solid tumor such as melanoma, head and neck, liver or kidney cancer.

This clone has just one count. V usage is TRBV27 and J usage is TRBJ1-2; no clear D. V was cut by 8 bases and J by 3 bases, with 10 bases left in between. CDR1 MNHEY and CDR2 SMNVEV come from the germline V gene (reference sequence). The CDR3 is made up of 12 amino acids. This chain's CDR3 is CASGAGYYGYTF. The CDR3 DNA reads TGTGCCAGCGGCGCAGGATACTATGGCTACACCTTC.

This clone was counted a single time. This CDR3 is CASSFVDLNEKLFF. The CDR3 DNA reads TGTGCCAGCAGTTTTGTGGACCTTAATGAAAAACTGTTTTTT. The chain uses TRBV28 and TRBJ1-4, with unresolved D. V was shortened by 3 bases and J by 4 bases, with 9 bases between the two germline ends. Germline loops: CDR1 MDHEN, CDR2 SYDVKM. CDR3 length equals 14 residues. Full variable domain (rest looked up from reference TRBV28 and TRBJ1-4): DVKVTQSSRYLVKRTGEKVFLECVQDMDHENMFWYRQDPGLGLRLIYFSYDVKMKEKGDIPEGYSVSREKKERFSLILESASTNQTSMYLCASSFVDLNEKLFFGSGTQLSVL.

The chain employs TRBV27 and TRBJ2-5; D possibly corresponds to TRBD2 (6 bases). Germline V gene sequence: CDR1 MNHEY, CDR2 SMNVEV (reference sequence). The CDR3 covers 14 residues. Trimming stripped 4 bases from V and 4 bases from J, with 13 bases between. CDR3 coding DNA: TGTGCCAGCAGTTCTCGAGGAGGGGTAGAGACCCAGTACTTC. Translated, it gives CASSSRGGVETQYF.

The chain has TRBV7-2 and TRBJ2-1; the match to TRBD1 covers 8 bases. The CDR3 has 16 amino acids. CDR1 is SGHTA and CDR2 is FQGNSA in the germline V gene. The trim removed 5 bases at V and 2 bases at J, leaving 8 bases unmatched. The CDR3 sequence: CASSGHRDRTYNEQFF. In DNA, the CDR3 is TGTGCCAGCAGCGGTCACCGGGACAGGACCTACAATGAGCAGTTCTTC.

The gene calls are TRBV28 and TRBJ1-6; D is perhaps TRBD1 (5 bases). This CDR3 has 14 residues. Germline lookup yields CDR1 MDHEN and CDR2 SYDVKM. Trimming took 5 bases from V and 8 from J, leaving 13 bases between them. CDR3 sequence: CASSPAPGDSPLHF. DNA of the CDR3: TGTGCCAGCAGTCCAGCCCCGGGGGATTCACCCCTCCACTTT. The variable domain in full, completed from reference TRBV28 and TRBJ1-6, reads DVKVTQSSRYLVKRTGEKVFLECVQDMDHENMFWYRQDPGLGLRLIYFSYDVKMKEKGDIPEGYSVSREKKERFSLILESASTNQTSMYLCASSPAPGDSPLHFGNGTRLTVT.

The chain's CDR3 is CASSSTEQGSEQYF. In DNA, the CDR3 is TGTGCCAGCAGTTCCACTGAACAGGGGTCCGAGCAGTACTTC. This sequence joins TRBV27 and TRBJ2-7; 7 nucleotides line up with TRBD1. The CDR3 spans 14 residues. The germline V gene encodes CDR1 MNHEY and CDR2 SMNVEV (reference sequence). The V gene end was trimmed by 4 bases and the J gene end by 6 bases; junction bases not matched to a gene: 9.

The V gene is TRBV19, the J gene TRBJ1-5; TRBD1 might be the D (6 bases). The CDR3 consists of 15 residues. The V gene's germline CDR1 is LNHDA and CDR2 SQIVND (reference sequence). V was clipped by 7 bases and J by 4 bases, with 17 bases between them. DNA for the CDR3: TGTGCCAGTAAGGCAGGGGTAGCTCGAAATCAGCCCCAGCATTTT. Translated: CASKAGVARNQPQHF.

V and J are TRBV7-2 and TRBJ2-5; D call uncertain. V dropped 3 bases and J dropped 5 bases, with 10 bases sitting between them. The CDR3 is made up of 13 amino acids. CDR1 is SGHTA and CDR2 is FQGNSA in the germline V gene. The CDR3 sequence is CASSLGQRETQYF. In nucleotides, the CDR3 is TGTGCCAGCAGCTTGGGCCAACGTGAGACCCAGTACTTC.

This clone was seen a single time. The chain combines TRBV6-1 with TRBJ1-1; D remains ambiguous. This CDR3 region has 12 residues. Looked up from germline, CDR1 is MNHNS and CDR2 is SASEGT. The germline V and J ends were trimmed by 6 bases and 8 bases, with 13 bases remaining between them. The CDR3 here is CASRRTGQEAFF. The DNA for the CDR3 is TGTGCCAGCAGGAGGACCGGTCAGGAAGCTTTCTTT.

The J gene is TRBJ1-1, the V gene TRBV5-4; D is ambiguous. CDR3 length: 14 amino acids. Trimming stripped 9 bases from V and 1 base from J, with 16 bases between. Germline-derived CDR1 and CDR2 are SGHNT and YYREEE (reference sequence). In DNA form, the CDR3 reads TGTGCCACCACAGATACCAACAGGAACACTGAAGCTTTCTTT. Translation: CATTDTNRNTEAFF.

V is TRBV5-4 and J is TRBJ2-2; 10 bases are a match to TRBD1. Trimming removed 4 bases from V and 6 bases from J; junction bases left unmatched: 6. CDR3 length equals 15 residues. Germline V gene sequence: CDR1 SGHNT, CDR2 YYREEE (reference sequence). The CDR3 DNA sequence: TGTGCCAGCAGCCTTGGACAGGGGGGTCCCGGGGAGCTGTTTTTT. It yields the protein CASSLGQGGPGELFF.

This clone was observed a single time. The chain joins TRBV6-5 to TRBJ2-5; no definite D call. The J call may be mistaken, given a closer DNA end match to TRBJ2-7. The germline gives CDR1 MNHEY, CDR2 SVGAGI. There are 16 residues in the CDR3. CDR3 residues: CASSYSRVGSSYEQYF. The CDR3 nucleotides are TGTGCCAGCAGTTACTCGAGAGTTGGCAGTTCCTACGAGCAGTACTTC.

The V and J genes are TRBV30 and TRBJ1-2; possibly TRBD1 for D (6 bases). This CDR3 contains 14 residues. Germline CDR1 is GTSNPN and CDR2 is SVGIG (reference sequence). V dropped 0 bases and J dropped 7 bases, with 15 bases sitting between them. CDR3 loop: CAWSVLGAGCGYTF. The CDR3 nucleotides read TGTGCCTGGAGTGTACTGGGGGCGGGATGTGGCTACACCTTC.

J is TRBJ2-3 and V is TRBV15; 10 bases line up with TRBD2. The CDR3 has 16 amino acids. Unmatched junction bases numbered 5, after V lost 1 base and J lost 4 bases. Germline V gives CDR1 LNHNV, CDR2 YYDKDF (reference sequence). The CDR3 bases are TGTGCCACCAGCAGAGGGGCTAGCGGGAGTTCAGATACGCAGTATTTT. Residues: CATSRGASGSSDTQYF.

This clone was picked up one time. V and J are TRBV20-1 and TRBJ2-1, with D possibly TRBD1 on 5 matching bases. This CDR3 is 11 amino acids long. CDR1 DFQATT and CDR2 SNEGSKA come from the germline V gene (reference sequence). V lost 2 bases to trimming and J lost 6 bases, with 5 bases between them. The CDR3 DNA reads TGCAGTGCTAGAAGGGGCAATGAGCAGTTCTTC. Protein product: CSARRGNEQFF.

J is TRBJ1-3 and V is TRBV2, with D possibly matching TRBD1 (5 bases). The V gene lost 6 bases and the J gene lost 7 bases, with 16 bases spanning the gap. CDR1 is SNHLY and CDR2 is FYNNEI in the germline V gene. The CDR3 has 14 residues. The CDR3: CASRGTGAGNTIYF. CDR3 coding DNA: TGTGCCAGCAGGGGGACGGGTGCAGGCAACACCATATATTTT.

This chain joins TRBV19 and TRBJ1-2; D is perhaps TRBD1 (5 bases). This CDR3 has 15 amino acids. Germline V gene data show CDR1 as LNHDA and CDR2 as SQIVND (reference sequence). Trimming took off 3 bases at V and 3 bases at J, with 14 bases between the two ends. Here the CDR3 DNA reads TGTGCCAGTAGTATTGGCGGATTAGGGGACTATGGCTACACCTTC. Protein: CASSIGGLGDYGYTF. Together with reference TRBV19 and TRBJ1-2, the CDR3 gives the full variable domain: DGGITQSPKYLFRKEGQNVTLSCEQNLNHDAMYWYRQDPGQGLRLIYYSQIVNDFQKGDIAEGYSVSREKKESFPLTVTSAQKNPTAFYLCASSIGGLGDYGYTFGSGTRLTVV.

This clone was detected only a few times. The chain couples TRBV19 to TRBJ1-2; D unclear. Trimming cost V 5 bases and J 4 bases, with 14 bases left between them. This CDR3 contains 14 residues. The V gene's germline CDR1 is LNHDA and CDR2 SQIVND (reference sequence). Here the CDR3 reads CASSPRTATYGYTF. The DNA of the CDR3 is TGTGCCAGTAGTCCCCGGACGGCGACCTATGGCTACACCTTC. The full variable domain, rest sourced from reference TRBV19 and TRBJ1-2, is DGGITQSPKYLFRKEGQNVTLSCEQNLNHDAMYWYRQDPGQGLRLIYYSQIVNDFQKGDIAEGYSVSREKKESFPLTVTSAQKNPTAFYLCASSPRTATYGYTFGSGTRLTVV.

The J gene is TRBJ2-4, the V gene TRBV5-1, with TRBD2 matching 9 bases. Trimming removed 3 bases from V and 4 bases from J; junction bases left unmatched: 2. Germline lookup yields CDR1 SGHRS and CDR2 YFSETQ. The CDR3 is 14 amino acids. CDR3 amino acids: CASSSGLAKNIQYF. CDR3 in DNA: TGCGCCAGCAGCTCGGGACTAGCAAAAAACATTCAGTACTTC.

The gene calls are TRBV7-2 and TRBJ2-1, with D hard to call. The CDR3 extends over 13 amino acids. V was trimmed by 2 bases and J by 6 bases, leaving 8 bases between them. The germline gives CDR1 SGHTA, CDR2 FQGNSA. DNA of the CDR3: TGTGCCAGCAGCTTAACTCCGTCCAATGAGCAGTTCTTC. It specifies CASSLTPSNEQFF.

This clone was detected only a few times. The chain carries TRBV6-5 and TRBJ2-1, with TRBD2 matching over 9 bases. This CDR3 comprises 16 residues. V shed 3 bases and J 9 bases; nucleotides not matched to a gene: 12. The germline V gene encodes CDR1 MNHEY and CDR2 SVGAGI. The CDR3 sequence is CASSYGGGSGSGEQFF. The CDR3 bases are TGTGCCAGCAGTTATGGCGGTGGTAGCGGGAGTGGTGAGCAGTTCTTC.

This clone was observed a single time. CDR3 residues: CASSRHRQGPNTGELFF. For the CDR3, the DNA is TGTGCCAGTAGTCGACACAGACAGGGGCCAAACACCGGGGAGCTGTTTTTT. The chain recombines TRBV19 with TRBJ2-2, with 8 bases that match TRBD1. The CDR3 runs to 17 residues. CDR1 and CDR2 (germline): LNHDA, SQIVND (reference sequence). V shed 5 bases and J 2 bases; nucleotides not matched to a gene: 10.

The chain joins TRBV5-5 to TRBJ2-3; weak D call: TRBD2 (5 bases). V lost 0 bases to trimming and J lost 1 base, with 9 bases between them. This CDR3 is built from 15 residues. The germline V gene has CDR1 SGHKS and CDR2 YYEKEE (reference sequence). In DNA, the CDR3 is TGTGCCAGCAGCTTGGCCGAGGGAGGCACAGATACGCAGTATTTT. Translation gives CASSLAEGGTDTQYF.

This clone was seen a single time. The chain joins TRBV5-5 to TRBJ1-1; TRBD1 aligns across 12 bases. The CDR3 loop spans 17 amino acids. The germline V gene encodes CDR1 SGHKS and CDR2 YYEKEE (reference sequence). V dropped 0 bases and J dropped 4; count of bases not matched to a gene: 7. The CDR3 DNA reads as TGTGCCAGCAGCTTGGCGGGACAGGGGGCCGGCAGCACTGAAGCTTTCTTT. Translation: CASSLAGQGAGSTEAFF.

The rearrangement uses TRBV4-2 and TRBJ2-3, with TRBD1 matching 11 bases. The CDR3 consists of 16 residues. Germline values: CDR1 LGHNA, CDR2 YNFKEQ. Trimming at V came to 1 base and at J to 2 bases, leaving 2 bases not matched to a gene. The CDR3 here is CASSQGDRGATDTQYF. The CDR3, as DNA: TGTGCCAGCAGCCAAGGGGACAGGGGGGCCACAGATACGCAGTATTTT.

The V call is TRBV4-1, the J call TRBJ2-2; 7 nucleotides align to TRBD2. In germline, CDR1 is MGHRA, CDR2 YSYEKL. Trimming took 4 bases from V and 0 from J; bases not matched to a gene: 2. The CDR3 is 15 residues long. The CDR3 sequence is CASSRAGPNTGELFF. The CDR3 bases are TGCGCCAGCAGCCGAGCGGGACCGAACACCGGGGAGCTGTTTTTT.